The rows below give T cell receptor beta chains drawn from one sample of a study of T-cell reconstitution after alpha-beta-depleted transplantation in children. TCRdb redid the calling of the PCR reads with MiXCR, one entry per CDR3 protein. Altogether approximately 500,000 distinct CDR3 sequences are present, about 10% being singletons, with the ten largest covering 2%. The sequenced sample was PBMCs, obtained before TCRalphabeta/CD19-depleted stem cell transplant. These receptors came from a child younger than 10 with inherited bone marrow failure, due to receive a stem cell transplant. The conserved cysteine and the conserved F or W are not part of the CDR3 here. The order of the fields is J gene, V gene, clone size, CDR3 protein. For some rows the clone size is stated as once, few or many, or as a class when expanded; others skip it.

TRBJ2-7,TRBV7-9,many,ASSRQGTEQY
TRBJ2-7,TRBV4-1,.,ASSTQPAREQY
TRBJ2-3,TRBV7-8,few,ASGLWDRESDTQY
TRBJ1-5,TRBV20-1,few,SATNNRDSNQPQH
TRBJ2-1,TRBV19,.,ASSRPDNYNEQF
TRBJ2-1,TRBV6-4,.,ASCFLVGASGSGDEQF
TRBJ2-7,TRBV7-2,many,ASSLGLAGGWY
TRBJ1-6,TRBV27,many,ASTPGYGYNSPLH
TRBJ2-7,TRBV12-3/TRBV12-4,.,ASSLLREGTYEQY
TRBJ2-2,TRBV7-9,many,ASSLVESDLFTGELF
TRBJ1-2,TRBV5-4,few,ASSLDTGNSGYT
TRBJ1-5,TRBV12-3/TRBV12-4,many,ASSRYLDSQH
TRBJ2-3,TRBV12-3/TRBV12-4,many,ASSLTGSFTTQY
TRBJ2-1,TRBV7-3,few,ASSLMGTGGLDRADEQF
TRBJ2-2,TRBV9,many,ASSGEGYTGELF
TRBJ2-1,TRBV7-9,many,ASSLLGPNKQF
TRBJ2-7,TRBV7-9,many,ASSARTGERYYEQY
TRBJ2-3,TRBV6-5,.,ASSYDGTSSDTQY
TRBJ2-7,TRBV3-1,few,ASSQGMGGRAYEQY
TRBJ2-1,TRBV6-2/TRBV6-3,few,ASSYSPGLAGWSSYNEQF
TRBJ2-7,TRBV29-1,many,SVDLSGSPYEQY
TRBJ2-3,TRBV20-1,many,SATRTRGSDTQY
TRBJ2-7,TRBV20-1,few,SALPSGSYEQY
TRBJ2-7,TRBV27,many,ASSPARGISYEQY
TRBJ2-7,TRBV4-3,many,ASSQDFGTAYEQY
TRBJ2-5,TRBV7-9,many,ASSLRDTEETQY
TRBJ2-5,TRBV27,many,ASSPSPSRRFGQETQY
TRBJ2-3,TRBV11-3,many,ASSLGLAASDTQY
TRBJ2-7,TRBV5-1,few,ASSFPRDREFYEQY
.,TRBV9,.,ASSVDASGRAGADTQH
TRBJ2-7,TRBV5-1,many,ASSSPGGNEQY
TRBJ2-3,TRBV24-1,many,ATSDFAGFTDTQY
TRBJ2-7,TRBV11-2,many,ASSDLQEYHEQY
TRBJ2-5,TRBV27,.,ASSPVSGQQETQY
TRBJ1-2,TRBV10-3,many,AISESRVGYT
TRBJ2-6,TRBV30,.,ACPAGGGANVLT
TRBJ2-3,TRBV7-2,many,ASRPREKNTDTQY
TRBJ2-7,TRBV29-1,many,SVESGSGGEQY
TRBJ2-7,TRBV5-6,many,ASRTGYVEQY
TRBJ2-7,TRBV29-1,many,SVGTGRSGEQY
TRBJ1-2,TRBV7-2,many,ASSLRGQGPLNYGYT
TRBJ2-3,TRBV6-1,many,ASSAGLALGQY
TRBJ2-7,TRBV30,.,AWSRIAGLSYEQY
TRBJ2-7,TRBV10-3,many,AISEGLDVGEQY
TRBJ2-3,TRBV6-1,few,ASTNPGDADTQY
TRBJ2-7,TRBV5-4,many,ASTLGVRGLLAGGYEQY
TRBJ2-7,TRBV20-1,.,SAPTSGPSYEQY
TRBJ1-2,TRBV5-4,.,ASSSIRDSRGYT
TRBJ2-2,TRBV5-5,many,ASSWPDREINTGELF
TRBJ1-3,TRBV13,.,ASSLIGGAGNTIY
TRBJ2-3,TRBV20-1,many,SADPGRSTDTQY
TRBJ2-3,TRBV7-2,many,ASSLSSSADTQY
TRBJ2-1,TRBV29-1,many,SVDAISRGYNEQF
TRBJ2-5,TRBV28,many,ASSLYGAWTTETQY
TRBJ2-7,TRBV9,many,ASSASGRAYEQY